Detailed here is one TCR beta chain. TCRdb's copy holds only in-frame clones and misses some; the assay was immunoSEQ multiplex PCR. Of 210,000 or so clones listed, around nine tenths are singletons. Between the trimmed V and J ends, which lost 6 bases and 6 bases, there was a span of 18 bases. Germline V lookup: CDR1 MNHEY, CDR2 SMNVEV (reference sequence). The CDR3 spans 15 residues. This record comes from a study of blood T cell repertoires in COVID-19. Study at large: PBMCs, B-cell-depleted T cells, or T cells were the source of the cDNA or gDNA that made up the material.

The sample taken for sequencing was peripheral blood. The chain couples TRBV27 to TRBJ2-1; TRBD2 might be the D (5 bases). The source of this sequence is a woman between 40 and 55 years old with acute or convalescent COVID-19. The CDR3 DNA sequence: TGTGCCAGCAGCTCCCTAGGCGAGGGCAGCAATGAGCAGTTCTTC. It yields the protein CASSSLGEGSNEQFF.